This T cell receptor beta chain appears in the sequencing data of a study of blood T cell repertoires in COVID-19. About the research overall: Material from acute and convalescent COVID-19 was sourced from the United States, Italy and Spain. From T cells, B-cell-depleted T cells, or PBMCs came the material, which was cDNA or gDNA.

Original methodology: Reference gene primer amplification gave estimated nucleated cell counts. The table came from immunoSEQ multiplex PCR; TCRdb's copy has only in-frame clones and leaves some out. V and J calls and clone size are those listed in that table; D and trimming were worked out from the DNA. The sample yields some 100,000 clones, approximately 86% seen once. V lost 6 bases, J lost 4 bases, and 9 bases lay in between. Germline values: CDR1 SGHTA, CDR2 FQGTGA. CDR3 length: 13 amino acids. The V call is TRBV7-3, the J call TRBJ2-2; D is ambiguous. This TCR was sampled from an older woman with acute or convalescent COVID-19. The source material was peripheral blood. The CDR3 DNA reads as TGTGCCAGCAGTCCTACTTCCACCGGGGAGCTGTTTTTT. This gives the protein CASSPTSTGELFF. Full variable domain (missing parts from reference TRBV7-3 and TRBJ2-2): GAGVSQTPSNKVTEKGKYVELRCDPISGHTALYWYRQSLGQGPEFLIYFQGTGAADDSGLPNDRFFAVRPEGSVSTLKIQRTERGDSAVYLCASSPTSTGELFFGEGSRLTVL.